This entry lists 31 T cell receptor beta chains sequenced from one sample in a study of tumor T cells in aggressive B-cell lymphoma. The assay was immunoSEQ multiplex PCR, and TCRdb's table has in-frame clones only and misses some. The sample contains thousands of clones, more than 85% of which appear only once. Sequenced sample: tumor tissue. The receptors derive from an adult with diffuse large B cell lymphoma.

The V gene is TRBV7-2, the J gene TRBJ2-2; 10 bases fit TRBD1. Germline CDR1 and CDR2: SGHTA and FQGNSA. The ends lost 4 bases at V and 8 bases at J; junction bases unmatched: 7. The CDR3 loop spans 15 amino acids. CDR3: CASSSRTGGMGELFF. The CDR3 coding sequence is TGTGCCAGCAGCTCGCGGACAGGGGGTATGGGGGAGCTGTTTTTT.

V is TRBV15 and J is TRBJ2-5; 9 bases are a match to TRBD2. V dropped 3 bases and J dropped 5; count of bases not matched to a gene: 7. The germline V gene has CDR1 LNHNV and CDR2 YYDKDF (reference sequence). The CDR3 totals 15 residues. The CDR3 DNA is TGTGCCACCAGCAGCCGAGTAGCGGGAGTGGAGACCCAGTACTTC. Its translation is CATSSRVAGVETQYF.

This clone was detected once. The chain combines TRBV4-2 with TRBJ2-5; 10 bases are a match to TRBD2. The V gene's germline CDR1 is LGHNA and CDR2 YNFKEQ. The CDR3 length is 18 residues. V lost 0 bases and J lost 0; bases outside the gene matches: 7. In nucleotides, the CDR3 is TGTGCCAGCAGCCAAGAGTGGCTAGCGGGAGCCGACCAAGAGACCCAGTACTTC. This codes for CASSQEWLAGADQETQYF.

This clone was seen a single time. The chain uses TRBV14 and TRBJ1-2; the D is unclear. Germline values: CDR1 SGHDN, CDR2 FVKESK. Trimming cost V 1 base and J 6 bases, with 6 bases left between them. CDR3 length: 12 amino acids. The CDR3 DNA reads TGTGCCAGCAGCCAAGTTACAGATGGCTACACCTTC. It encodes CASSQVTDGYTF.

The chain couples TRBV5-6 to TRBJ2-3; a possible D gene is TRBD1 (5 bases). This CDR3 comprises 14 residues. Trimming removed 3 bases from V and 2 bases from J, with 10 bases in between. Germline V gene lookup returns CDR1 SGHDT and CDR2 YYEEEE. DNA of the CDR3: TGTGCCAGCAGCTGGGGCAGGTTCACAGATACGCAGTATTTT. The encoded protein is CASSWGRFTDTQYF.

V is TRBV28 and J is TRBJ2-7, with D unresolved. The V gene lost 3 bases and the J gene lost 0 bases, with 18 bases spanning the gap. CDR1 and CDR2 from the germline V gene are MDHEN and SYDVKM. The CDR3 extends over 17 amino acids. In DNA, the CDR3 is TGTGCCAGCAGTTTCCCACCGCCAGGTTCCAGCTCCTACGAGCAGTACTTC. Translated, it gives CASSFPPPGSSSYEQYF.

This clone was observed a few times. In nucleotides, the CDR3 is TGCGCCAGCAGCCAAGACCCCGGGACCTACGAGCAGTACTTC. It is translated as CASSQDPGTYEQYF. The V gene is TRBV4-3, the J gene TRBJ2-7; tentatively, D is TRBD2 (5 bases). The germline gives CDR1 LGHNA, CDR2 YSLEER. The V gene lost 0 bases and the J gene lost 2 bases, with 8 bases spanning the gap. The CDR3 runs 14 residues.

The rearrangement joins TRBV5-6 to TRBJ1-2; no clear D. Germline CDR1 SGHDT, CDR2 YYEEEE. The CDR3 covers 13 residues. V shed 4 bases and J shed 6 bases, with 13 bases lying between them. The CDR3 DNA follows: TGTGCCAGCAGCACGGGATCGTGGGATGGCTACACCTTC. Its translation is CASSTGSWDGYTF.

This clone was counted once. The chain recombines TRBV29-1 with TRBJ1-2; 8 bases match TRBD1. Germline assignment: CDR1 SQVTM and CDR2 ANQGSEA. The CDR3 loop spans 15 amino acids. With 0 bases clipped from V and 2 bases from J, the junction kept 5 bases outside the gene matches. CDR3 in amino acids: CSVEDRTGTNYGYTF. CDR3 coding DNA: TGCAGCGTTGAAGATCGGACAGGGACGAACTATGGCTACACCTTC.

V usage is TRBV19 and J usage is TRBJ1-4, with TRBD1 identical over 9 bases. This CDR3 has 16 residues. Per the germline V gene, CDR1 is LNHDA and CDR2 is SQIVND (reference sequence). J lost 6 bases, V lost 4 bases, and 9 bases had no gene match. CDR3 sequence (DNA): TGTGCCAGTAGTAATCGACAGGGGGTCGGAGATGAAAAACTGTTTTTT. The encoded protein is CASSNRQGVGDEKLFF.

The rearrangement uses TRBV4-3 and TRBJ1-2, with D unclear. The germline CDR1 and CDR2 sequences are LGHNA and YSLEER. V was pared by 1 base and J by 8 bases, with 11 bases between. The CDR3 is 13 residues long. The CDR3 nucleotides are TGCGCCAGCAGCCAAGGGCCTCTCCAGGGCTACACCTTC. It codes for CASSQGPLQGYTF.

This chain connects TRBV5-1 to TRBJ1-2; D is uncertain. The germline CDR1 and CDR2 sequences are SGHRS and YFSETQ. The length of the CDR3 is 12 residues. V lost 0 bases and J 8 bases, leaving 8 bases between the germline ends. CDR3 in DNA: TGCGCCAGCAGCTTGGCAGGTGAAGGCTACACCTTC. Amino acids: CASSLAGEGYTF.

The CDR3 spells CASSQTGDEQYF. DNA of the CDR3: TGTGCCAGCAGCCAAACCGGAGACGAGCAGTACTTC. The V gene is TRBV6-5, the J gene TRBJ2-7, with D unclear. The germline V gene has CDR1 MNHEY and CDR2 SVGAGI. V lost 6 bases and J lost 5, with 11 bases in between. This CDR3 has 12 amino acids.

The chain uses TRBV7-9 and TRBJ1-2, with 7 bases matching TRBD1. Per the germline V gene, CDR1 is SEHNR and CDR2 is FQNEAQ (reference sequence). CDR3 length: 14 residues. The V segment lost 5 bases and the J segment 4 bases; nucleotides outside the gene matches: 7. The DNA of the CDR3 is TGTGCCAGCAGCCCAACCACAGGGGTCTATGGCTACACCTTC. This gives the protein CASSPTTGVYGYTF.

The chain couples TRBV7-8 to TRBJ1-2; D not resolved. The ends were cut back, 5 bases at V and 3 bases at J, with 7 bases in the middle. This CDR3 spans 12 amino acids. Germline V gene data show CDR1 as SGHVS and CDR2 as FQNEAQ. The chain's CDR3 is CASSPGDYGYTF. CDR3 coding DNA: TGTGCCAGCAGCCCCGGGGACTATGGCTACACCTTC.

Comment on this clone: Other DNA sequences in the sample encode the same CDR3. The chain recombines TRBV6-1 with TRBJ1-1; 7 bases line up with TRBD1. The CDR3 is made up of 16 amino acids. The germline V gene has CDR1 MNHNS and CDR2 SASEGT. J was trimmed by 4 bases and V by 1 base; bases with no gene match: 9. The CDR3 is CASSEGLGRGATEAFF. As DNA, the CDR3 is TGTGCCAGCAGTGAAGGCTTGGGCAGGGGGGCCACTGAAGCTTTCTTT.

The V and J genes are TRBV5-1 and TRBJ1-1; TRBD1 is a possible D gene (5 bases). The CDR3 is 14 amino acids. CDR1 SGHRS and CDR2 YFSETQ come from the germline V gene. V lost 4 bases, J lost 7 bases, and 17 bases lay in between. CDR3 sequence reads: CASSTNTRDGEAFF. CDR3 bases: TGCGCCAGCAGCACGAACACGCGGGACGGTGAAGCTTTCTTT.

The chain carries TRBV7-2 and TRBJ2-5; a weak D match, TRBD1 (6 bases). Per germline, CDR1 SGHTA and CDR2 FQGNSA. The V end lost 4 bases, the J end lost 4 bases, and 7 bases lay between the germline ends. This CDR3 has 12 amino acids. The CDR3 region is CASSWGRETQYF. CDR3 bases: TGTGCCAGCAGCTGGGGGCGAGAGACCCAGTACTTC.

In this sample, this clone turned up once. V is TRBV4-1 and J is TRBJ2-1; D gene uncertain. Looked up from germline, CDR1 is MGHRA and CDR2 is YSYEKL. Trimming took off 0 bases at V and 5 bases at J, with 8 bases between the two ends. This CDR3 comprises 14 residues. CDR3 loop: CASSQDVLDNEQFF. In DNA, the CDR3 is TGCGCCAGCAGCCAAGATGTGCTAGACAATGAGCAGTTCTTC.

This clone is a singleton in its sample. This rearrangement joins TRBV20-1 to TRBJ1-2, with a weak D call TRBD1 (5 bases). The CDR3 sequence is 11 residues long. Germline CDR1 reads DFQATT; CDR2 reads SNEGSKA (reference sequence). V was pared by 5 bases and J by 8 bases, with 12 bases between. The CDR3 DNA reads TGCAGTGCTTACCCTGGACACGGCTACACCTTC. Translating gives CSAYPGHGYTF.

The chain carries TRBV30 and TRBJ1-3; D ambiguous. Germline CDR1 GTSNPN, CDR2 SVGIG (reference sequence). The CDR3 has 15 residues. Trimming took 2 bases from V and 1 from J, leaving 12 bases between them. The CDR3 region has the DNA TGTGCCTGGAGTCCTGGGCCCACGTCTGGAAACACCATATATTTT. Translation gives CAWSPGPTSGNTIYF.

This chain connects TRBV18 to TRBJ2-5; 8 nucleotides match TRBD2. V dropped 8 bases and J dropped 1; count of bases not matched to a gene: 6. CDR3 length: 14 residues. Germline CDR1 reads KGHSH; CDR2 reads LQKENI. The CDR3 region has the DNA TGTGCCAGCAGATTAGCGGGGCCCCAAGAGACCCAGTACTTC. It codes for CASRLAGPQETQYF.

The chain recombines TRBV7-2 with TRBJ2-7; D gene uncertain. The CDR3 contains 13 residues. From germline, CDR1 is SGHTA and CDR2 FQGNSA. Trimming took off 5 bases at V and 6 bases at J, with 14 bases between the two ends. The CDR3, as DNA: TGTGCCAGCAGCCTCACGAGGAGTTTCGAGCAGTACTTC. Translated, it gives CASSLTRSFEQYF.

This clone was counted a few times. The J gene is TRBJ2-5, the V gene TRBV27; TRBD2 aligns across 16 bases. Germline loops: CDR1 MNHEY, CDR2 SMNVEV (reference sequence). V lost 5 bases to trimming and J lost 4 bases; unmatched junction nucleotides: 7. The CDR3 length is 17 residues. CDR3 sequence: CASSKGLAGGPGETQYF. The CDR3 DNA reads TGTGCCAGCAGTAAGGGACTAGCGGGGGGGCCTGGAGAGACCCAGTACTTC.

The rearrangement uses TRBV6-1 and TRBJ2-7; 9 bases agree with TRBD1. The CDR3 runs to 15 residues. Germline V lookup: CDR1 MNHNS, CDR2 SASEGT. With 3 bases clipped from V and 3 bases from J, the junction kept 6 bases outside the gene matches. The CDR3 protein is CASSDQDRGGYEQYF. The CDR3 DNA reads TGTGCCAGCAGTGATCAGGACAGGGGAGGCTACGAGCAGTACTTC.

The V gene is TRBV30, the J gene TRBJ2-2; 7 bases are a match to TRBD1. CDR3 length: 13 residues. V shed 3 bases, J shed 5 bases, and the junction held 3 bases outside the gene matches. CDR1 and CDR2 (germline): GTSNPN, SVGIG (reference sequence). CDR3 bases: TGTGCCTGGAGGGGGGACAGTACCGGGGAGCTGTTTTTT. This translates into CAWRGDSTGELFF. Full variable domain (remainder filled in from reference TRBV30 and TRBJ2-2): SQTIHQWPATLVQPVGSPLSLECTVEGTSNPNLYWYRQAAGRGLQLLFYSVGIGQISSEVPQNLSASRPQDRQFILSSKKLLLSDSGFYLCAWRGDSTGELFFGEGSRLTVL.

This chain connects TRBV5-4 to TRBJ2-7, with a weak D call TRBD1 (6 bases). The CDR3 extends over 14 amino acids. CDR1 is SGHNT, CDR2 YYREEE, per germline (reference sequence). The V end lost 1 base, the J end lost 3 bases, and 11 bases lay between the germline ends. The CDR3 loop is CASSLNQGNYEQYF. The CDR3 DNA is TGTGCCAGCAGCTTGAATCAGGGGAACTACGAGCAGTACTTC.

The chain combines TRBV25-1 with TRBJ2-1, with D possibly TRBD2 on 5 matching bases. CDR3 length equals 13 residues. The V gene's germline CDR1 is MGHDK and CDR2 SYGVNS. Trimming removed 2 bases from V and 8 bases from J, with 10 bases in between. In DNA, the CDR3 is TGTGCCAGCAGTGAAATCCTAGCATATGAGCAGTTCTTC. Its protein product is CASSEILAYEQFF.

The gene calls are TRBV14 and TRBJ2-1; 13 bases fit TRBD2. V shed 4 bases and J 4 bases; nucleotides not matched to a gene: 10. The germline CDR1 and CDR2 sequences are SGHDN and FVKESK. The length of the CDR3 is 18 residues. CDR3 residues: CASSPGLAGALLYNEQFF. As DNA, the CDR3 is TGTGCCAGCAGCCCCGGACTAGCGGGGGCCCTTTTATACAATGAGCAGTTCTTC. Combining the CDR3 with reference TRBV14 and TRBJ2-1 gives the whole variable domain EAGVTQFPSHSVIEKGQTVTLRCDPISGHDNLYWYRRVMGKEIKFLLHFVKESKQDESGMPNNRFLAERTGGTYSTLKVQPAELEDSGVYFCASSPGLAGALLYNEQFFGPGTRLTVL.

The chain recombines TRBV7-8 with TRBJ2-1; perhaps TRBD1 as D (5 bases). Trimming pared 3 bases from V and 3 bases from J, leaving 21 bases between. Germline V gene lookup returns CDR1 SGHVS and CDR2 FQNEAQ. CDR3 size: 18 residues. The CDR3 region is CASSLAFPQGGLYNEQFF. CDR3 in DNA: TGTGCCAGCAGCTTGGCTTTCCCGCAGGGTGGTCTCTACAATGAGCAGTTCTTC.

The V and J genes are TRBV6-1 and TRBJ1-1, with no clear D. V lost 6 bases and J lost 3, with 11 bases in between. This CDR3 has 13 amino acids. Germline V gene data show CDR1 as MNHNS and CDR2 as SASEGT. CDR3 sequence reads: CASSQVQDTEAFF. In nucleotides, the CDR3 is TGTGCCAGCAGCCAGGTTCAGGACACTGAAGCTTTCTTT.